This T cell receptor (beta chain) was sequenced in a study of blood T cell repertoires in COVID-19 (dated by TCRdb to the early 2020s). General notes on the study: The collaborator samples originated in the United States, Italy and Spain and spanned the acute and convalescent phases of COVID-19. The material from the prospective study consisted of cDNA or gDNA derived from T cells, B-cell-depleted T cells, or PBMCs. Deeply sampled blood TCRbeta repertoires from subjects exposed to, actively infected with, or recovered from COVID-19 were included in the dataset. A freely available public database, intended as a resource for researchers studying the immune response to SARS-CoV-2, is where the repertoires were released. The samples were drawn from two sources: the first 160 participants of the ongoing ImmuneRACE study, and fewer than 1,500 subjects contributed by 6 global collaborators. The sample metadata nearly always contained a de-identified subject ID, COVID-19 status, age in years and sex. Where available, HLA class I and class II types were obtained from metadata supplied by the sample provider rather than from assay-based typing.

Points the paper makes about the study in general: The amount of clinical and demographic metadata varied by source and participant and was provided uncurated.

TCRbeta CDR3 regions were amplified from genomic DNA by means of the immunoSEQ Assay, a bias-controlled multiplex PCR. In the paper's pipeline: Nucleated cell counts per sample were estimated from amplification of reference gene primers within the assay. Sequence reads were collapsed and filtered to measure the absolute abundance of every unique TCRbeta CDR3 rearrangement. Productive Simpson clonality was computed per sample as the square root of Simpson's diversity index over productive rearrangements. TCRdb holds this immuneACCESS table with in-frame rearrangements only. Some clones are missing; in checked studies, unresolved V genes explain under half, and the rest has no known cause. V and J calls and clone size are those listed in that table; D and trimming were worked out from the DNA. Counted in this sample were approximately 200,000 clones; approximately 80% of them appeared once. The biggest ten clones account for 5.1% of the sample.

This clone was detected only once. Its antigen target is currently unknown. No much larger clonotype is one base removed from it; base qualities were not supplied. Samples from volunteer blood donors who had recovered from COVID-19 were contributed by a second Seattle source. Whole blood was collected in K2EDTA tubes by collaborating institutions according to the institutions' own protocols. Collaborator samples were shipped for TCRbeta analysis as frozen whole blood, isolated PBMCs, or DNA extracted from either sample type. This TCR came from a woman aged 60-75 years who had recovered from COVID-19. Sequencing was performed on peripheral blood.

CDR3 loop: CASSDRDRGQGDTQYF. The nucleotide sequence reads as follows: TGTGCCAGTAGTGACCGGGACAGGGGGCAAGGAGATACGCAGTATTTT. The rearrangement joined TRBV19 to TRBJ2-3, with 12 middle bases fitting TRBD1. Reading the germline V gene (reference sequence) gives CDR1 LNHDA and CDR2 SQIVND. Germline trimming: 5 bases from V, 5 bases from J; junction bases outside gene matches: 8. There are 16 amino acids in the CDR3, from cysteine to phenylalanine inclusive. Here the CDR3 DNA is all that survives: 48 bases in frame from base 1.